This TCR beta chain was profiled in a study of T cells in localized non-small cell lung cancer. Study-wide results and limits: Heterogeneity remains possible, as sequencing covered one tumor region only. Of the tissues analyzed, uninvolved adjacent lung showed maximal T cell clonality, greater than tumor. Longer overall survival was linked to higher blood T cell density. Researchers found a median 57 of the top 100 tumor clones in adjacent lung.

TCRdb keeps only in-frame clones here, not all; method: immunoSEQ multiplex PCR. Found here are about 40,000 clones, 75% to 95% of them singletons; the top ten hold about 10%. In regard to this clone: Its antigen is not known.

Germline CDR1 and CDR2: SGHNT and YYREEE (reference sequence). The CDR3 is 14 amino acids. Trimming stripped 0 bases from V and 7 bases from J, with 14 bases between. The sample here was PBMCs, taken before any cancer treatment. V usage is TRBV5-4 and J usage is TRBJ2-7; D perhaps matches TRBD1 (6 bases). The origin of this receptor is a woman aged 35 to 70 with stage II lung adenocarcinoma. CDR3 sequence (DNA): TGTGCCAGCAGCTTGGGCTCAGGGGAAAAGGAGCAGTACTTC. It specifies CASSLGSGEKEQYF.